This T cell receptor (beta chain) was captured in a study of blood T cell repertoires in COVID-19. Worth noting for this clone: Its ends do not fully match the called genes, so a read error is possible.

Profiling relied on immunoSEQ multiplex PCR, and the TCRdb table lists in-frame clones only, not all of them. The data contain 200,000 to 300,000 clones, 83% of them singletons. Germline V lookup: CDR1 SGHVS, CDR2 FQNEAQ. The CDR3 extends over 13 amino acids. V gene TRBV7-8 combines with J gene TRBJ1-1; tentatively, D is TRBD1 (5 bases). This sequence originates from a human donor in a cohort sampled during active COVID-19. Sequenced material: peripheral blood. The CDR3 region is CASSFSGNPEAFF. The DNA for the CDR3 is TGTGCCAGCAGCTTTTCAGGGAACCCTGAAGCTTTCTTT.